The clone carrying this T cell receptor (beta chain) has only a few counts. The antigen is undetermined. Together with a sample-barcoded 5' primer, a J-beta primer mix was included in a second PCR lasting about 7 to 12 cycles. TCRdb re-analysed the 5' RACE reads in MiXCR, keeping a single row per CDR3 protein. The table lists some 1.1 million distinct CDR3 sequences, more than 30% of them singletons. This specimen belongs to a study of blood T cells in healthy people across ages. General study results and limits: With unsorted PBMCs, a conclusive comparison of naive versus antigen-experienced cells was not possible. Whereas aged donors had fewer naive CD4+ cells, long-lived donors had more of them and higher diversity. The authors considered diversity estimates from one million T cells to be underestimates. Roughly linear declines in TCR beta diversity per million T cells occurred with age.

CDR1 and CDR2 from the germline V gene are MNHEY and SVGEGT. V shed 5 bases and J 6 bases; nucleotides not matched to a gene: 8. This CDR3 spans 15 amino acids. Material for sequencing was blood. The sequence was obtained from a man aged 18 to 35 in good health. The chain couples TRBV6-2 or TRBV6-3 to TRBJ2-2; 8 nucleotides align to TRBD1. DNA for the CDR3: TGTGCCAGCAGTACCGGGACAGGAGTTCCCGGGGAGCTGTTTTTT. The encoded protein is CASSTGTGVPGELFF.